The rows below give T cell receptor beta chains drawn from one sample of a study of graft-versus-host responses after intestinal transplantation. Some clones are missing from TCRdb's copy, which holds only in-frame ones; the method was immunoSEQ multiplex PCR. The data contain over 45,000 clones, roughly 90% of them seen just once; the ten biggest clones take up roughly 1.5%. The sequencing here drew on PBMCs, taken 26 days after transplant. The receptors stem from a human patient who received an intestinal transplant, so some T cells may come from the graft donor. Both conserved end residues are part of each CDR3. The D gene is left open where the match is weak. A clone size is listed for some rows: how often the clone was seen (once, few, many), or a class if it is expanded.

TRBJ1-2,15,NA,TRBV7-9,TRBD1,CASSSVGQGSRGYTF,TGTGCCAGCAGCTCAGTGGGACAGGGGTCGCGTGGCTACACCTTC
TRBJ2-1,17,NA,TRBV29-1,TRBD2,CSVAGTSGTSLHNEQFF,TGCAGCGTCGCCGGGACTAGCGGGACTTCCCTACACAATGAGCAGTTCTTC
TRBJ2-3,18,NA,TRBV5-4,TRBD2,CASSSFAGGNGGTDTQYF,TGTGCCAGCAGCTCCTTCGCGGGGGGGAACGGAGGCACAGATACGCAGTATTTT
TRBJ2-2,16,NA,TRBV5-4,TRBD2,CASSLGGTSGVGELFF,TGTGCCAGCAGCTTGGGTGGGACTAGCGGAGTCGGGGAGCTGTTTTTT
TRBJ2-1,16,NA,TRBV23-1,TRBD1,CASSQPGQGAENEQFF,TGCGCCAGCAGTCAACCAGGACAGGGGGCAGAGAATGAGCAGTTCTTC
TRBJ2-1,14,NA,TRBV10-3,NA,CAISDRLVGSEQFF,TGTGCCATCAGTGATCGACTAGTGGGGAGTGAGCAGTTCTTC
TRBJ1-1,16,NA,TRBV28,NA,CASSLRGEGTYTEAFF,TGTGCCAGCAGTTTGCGGGGGGAAGGAACGTACACTGAAGCTTTCTTT
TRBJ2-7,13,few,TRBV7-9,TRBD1,CASSGGQDYEQYF,TGTGCCAGCAGCGGGGGACAGGACTACGAGCAGTACTTC
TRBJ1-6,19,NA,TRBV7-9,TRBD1,CASSSGQGVGRTYNSPLHF,TGTGCCAGCAGCTCCGGACAGGGTGTTGGTAGGACCTATAATTCACCCCTCCACTTT
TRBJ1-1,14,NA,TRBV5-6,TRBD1,CASSFETGGTEAFF,TGTGCCAGCAGCTTCGAGACAGGGGGCACTGAAGCCTTCTTT
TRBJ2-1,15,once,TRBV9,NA,CASSLLGAGYNEQFF,TGTGCCAGCAGCCTCCTGGGGGCCGGATACAATGAGCAGTTCTTC
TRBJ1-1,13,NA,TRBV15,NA,CATSRYDGSEAFF,TGTGCCACCAGCAGATACGACGGGTCTGAAGCTTTCTTT
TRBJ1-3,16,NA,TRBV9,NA,CASSASLPRVGNTIYF,TGTGCCAGCAGCGCCTCCCTGCCCCGGGTTGGAAACACCATATATTTT
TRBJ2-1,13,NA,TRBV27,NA,CATTLTAGNEQFF,TGTGCCACCACCTTGACCGCGGGCAATGAGCAGTTCTTC
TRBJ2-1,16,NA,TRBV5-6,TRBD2,CASSLSLAGDYNEQFF,TGTGCCAGCAGCTTGAGCCTAGCGGGGGACTACAATGAGCAGTTCTTC
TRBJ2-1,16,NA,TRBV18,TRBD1,CASSPKDRTYYNEQFF,TGTGCCAGCTCACCAAAGGACAGGACTTACTACAATGAGCAGTTCTTC
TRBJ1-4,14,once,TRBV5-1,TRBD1,CASSLGTANEKLFF,TGCGCCAGCAGCTTAGGGACAGCGAACGAAAAACTGTTTTTT
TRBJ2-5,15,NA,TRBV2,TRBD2,CASRKGLAGEETQYF,TGTGCCAGCAGGAAGGGACTAGCGGGGGAAGAGACCCAGTACTTC
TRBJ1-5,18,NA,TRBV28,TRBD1,CASSLIYRDRAYNQPQHF,TGTGCCAGCAGTTTAATTTACAGGGACAGGGCCTACAATCAGCCCCAGCATTTT
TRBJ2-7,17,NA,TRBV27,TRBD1,CASSALPGQGAWYEQYF,TGTGCCAGCAGTGCCCTCCCAGGACAGGGGGCCTGGTACGAGCAGTACTTC
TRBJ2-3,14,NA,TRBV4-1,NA,CASSQGATTDTQYF,TGCGCCAGCAGCCAAGGGGCTACCACAGATACGCAGTATTTT
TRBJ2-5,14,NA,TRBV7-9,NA,CASSRPGQGETQYF,TGTGCCAGCAGCCGTCCCGGGCAGGGTGAGACCCAGTACTTC
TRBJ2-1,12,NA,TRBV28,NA,CASAPEYNEQFF,TGTGCCTCTGCCCCCGAGTACAATGAGCAGTTCTTC
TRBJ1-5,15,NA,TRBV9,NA,CASSVSGNSAQPQHF,TGTGCCAGCAGCGTTTCAGGGAACTCGGCTCAGCCCCAGCATTTT
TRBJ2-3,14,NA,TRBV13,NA,CASSLNRGTDTQYF,TGTGCCAGCAGCCTGAACAGAGGCACAGATACGCAGTATTTT
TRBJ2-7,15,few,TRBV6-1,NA,CASRKRIAASYEQYF,TGTGCCAGCAGGAAGCGGATAGCGGCGTCCTACGAGCAGTACTTC
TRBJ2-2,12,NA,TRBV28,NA,CASTRLLGELFF,TGTGCCAGCACCCGGTTGTTAGGGGAGCTGTTTTTT
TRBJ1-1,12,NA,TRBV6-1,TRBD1,CASHRGYTEAFF,TGTGCCAGTCACAGGGGGTACACTGAAGCTTTCTTT
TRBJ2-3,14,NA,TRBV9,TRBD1,CASSGTGVTDTQYF,TGTGCCAGCAGCGGGACAGGGGTCACAGATACGCAGTATTTT
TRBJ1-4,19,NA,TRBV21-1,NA,CASSKERTGIRATNEKLFF,TGTGCCAGCAGCAAAGAACGGACAGGGATCCGTGCAACTAATGAAAAACTGTTTTTT
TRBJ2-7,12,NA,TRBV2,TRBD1,CANSRQGNEQYF,TGTGCCAACTCGCGACAGGGTAATGAGCAGTACTTC
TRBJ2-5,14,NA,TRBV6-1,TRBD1,CASSDRGGAMGQYF,TGTGCCAGCAGTGATCGAGGGGGCGCGATGGGCCAGTACTTC
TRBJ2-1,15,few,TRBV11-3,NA,CASSSGGGRGNEQFF,TGTGCCAGCAGCTCTGGGGGGGGCCGGGGTAATGAGCAGTTCTTC
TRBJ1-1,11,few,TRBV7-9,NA,CASSRDTEAFF,TGTGCCAGCAGCCGGGATACTGAAGCTTTCTTT
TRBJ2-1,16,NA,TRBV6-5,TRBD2,CASSYSLGGGVNEQFF,TGTGCCAGCAGTTACTCTTTAGGCGGGGGGGTCAATGAGCAGTTCTTC
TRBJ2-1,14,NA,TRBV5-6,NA,CASSPDRQGHEQFF,TGTGCCAGCAGCCCCGATCGGCAGGGCCATGAGCAGTTCTTC
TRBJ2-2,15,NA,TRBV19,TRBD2,CAGRSGGVSSGELFF,TGTGCCGGCCGGAGCGGGGGGGTTTCCTCCGGGGAGCTGTTTTTT
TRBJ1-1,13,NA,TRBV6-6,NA,CASEAGLNTEAFF,TGTGCCAGCGAGGCTGGTCTGAACACTGAAGCTTTCTTT
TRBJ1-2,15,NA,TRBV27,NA,CASSLSADGLYGYTF,TGTGCCAGCAGTTTATCGGCTGACGGACTCTATGGCTACACCTTC
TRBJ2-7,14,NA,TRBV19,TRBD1,CASTPGTGSYEQYF,TGTGCCAGTACTCCCGGGACAGGCTCCTACGAGCAGTACTTC
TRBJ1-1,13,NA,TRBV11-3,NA,CASSLDLGSQAFF,TGTGCCAGCAGCTTAGATCTCGGGAGTCAAGCTTTCTTT
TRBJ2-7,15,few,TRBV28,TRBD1,CASRSQGPTRYEQYF,TGTGCCAGCAGATCACAGGGGCCCACCAGGTACGAGCAGTACTTC
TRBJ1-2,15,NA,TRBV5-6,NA,CASSSETGYLLGYTF,TGTGCCAGCAGCAGCGAAACAGGGTATTTGTTGGGCTACACCTTC
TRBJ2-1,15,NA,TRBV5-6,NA,CASSLVQGPYNEQFF,TGTGCCAGCAGCTTGGTTCAGGGGCCCTACAATGAGCAGTTCTTC
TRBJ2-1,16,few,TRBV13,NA,CASSLGGWGRSNEQFF,TGTGCCAGCAGCTTAGGGGGCTGGGGGAGGTCCAATGAGCAGTTCTTC
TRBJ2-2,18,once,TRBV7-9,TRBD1,CASSPTDWTGLDTGELFF,TGTGCCAGCAGTCCTACAGACTGGACAGGGCTGGACACCGGGGAGCTGTTTTTT
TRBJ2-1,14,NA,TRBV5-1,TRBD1,CASRAGQGFDEQFF,TGCGCCAGCAGGGCGGGACAGGGGTTCGATGAGCAGTTCTTC
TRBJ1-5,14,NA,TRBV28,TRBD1,CASSETGPVWPQHF,TGTGCCAGCAGTGAGACAGGGCCAGTGTGGCCCCAGCATTTT
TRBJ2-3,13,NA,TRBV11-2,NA,CASSPGGRHTQYF,TGTGCCAGCAGCCCCGGGGGTAGACATACGCAGTATTTT
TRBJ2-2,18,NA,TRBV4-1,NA,CASSRAGEVTLNTGELFF,TGCGCCAGCAGCCGAGCCGGGGAGGTTACCCTGAACACCGGGGAGCTGTTTTTT
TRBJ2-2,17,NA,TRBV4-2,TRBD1,CASSPGTGATNTGELFF,TGTGCCAGCAGCCCCGGGACAGGGGCCACAAACACCGGGGAGCTGTTTTTT
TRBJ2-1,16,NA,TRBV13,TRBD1,CASSPLTGSSYNEQFF,TGTGCCAGCAGCCCCCTGACAGGGAGCTCCTACAATGAGCAGTTCTTC
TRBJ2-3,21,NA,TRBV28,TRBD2,CASRTLNYAQTSGGGTDTQYF,TGTGCCAGCCGTACATTAAATTATGCCCAAACTAGCGGGGGGGGCACAGATACGCAGTATTTT
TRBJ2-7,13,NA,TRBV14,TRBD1,CASRQTGAYEQYF,TGTGCCAGCAGGCAGACAGGGGCCTACGAGCAGTACTTC
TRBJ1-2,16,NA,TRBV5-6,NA,CASSLSGHGPQDGYTF,TGTGCCAGCAGCTTGTCGGGACACGGCCCCCAGGATGGCTACACCTTC